The sequence of this TCR beta chain was determined in a study of T cells after posttransplantation cyclophosphamide. Study conclusions and caveats: Recipient CMV seropositivity and CMV reactivation strongly tracked TRB clonality.

Profiled with immunoSEQ multiplex PCR; TCRdb holds only in-frame clones, not every one. The profile covers tens of thousands of clones, with about 86% appearing a single time and about 2.7% taken by the ten largest. With respect to this clone: As yet, its antigen is unknown.

This CDR3 is built from 15 residues. Germline CDR1 SGHTA, CDR2 FQGTGA. Trimming at V came to 5 bases and at J to 6 bases, leaving 13 bases not matched to a gene. The chain carries TRBV7-3 and TRBJ2-7; 7 bases map to TRBD2. The source material was PBMCs. The sequence came from a man aged 25-40 years with a blood cancer, CMV-positive, and with a related stem cell donor. The CDR3 coding sequence is TGTGCCAGCAGCCAATCCCAAGCGGGACGGGGCGAGCAGTACTTC. It encodes CASSQSQAGRGEQYF.